The entry below describes one TCR beta chain. Its antigen is still unknown. The data originate from a study of beta chain features in type 1 diabetes. As every portion of the isolated RNA was reverse transcribed, the sequencing read expressed TCRB transcripts. Sequenced naive, central memory and regulatory T cell samples produced an average of roughly 3.6 million reads. The assay was immunoSEQ multiplex PCR, and TCRdb's table has in-frame clones only and misses some. The sample shows hundreds of thousands of clones, more than 12% of them seen only once. Study findings and constraints: Moderate but significant shortening of TCRB CDR3s was recorded in all four CD4+ subsets from Type 1 diabetes patients.

Staining for CD45RO/CCR7/CD25/CD127/CD95/CD27 allowed sorting of CD4+ naive, central memory, regulatory and stem cell-like memory cells. Trimming removed 6 bases from V and 4 bases from J; junction bases left unmatched: 5. CDR3 length equals 14 residues. Germline CDR1 and CDR2: GTSNPN and SVGIG (reference sequence). Sequencing input: naive CD4+ T cells from blood. The chain couples TRBV30 to TRBJ2-3, with 12 bases identical to TRBD2. The source of this sequence is a man aged 18 to 30 with type 1 diabetes. CDR3 DNA: TGTGCCTGTTCGACTAGCGGGAGATCAGATACGCAGTATTTT. This sequence encodes CACSTSGRSDTQYF. Complete variable domain (other parts from reference TRBV30 and TRBJ2-3): SQTIHQWPATLVQPVGSPLSLECTVEGTSNPNLYWYRQAAGRGLQLLFYSVGIGQISSEVPQNLSASRPQDRQFILSSKKLLLSDSGFYLCACSTSGRSDTQYFGPGTRLTVL.